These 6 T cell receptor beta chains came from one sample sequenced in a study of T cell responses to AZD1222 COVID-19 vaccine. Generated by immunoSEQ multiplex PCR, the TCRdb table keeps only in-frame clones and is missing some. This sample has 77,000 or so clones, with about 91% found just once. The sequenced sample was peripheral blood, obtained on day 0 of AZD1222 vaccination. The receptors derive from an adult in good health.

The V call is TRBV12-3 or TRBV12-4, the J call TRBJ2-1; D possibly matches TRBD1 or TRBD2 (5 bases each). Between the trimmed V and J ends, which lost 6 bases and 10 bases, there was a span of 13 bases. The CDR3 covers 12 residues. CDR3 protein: CASRPGTGEQFF. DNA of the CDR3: TGTGCCAGCAGACCAGGGACCGGGGAGCAGTTCTTC.

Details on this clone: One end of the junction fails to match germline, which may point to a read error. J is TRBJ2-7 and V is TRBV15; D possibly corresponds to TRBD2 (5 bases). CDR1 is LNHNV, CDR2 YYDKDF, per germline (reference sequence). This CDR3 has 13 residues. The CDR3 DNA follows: TGTGCCACCAGCAGTGCGGGTTCCTATGAGCAGTACTTC. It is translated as CATSSAGSYEQYF.

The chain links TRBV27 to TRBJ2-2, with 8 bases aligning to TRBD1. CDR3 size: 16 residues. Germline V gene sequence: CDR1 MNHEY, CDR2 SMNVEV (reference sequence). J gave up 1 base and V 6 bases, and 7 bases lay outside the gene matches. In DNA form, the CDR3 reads TGTGCCAGCAGACGCACCGGGACAGGGAACACCGGGGAGCTGTTTTTT. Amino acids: CASRRTGTGNTGELFF.

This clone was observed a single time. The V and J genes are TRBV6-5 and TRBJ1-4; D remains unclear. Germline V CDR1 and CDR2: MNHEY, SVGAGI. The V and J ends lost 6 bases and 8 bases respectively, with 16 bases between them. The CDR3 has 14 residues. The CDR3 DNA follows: TGTGCCAGCAGCTCGGGCCTTCTGGGGGAAAAACTGTTTTTT. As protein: CASSSGLLGEKLFF.

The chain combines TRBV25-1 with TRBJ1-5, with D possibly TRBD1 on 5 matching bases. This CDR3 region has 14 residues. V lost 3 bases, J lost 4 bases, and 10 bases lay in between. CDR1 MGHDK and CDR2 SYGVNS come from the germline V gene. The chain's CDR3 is CASSEWGINQPQHF. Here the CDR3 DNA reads TGTGCCAGCAGTGAGTGGGGGATTAATCAGCCCCAGCATTTT. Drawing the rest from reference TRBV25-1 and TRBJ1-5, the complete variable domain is EADIYQTPRYLVIGTGKKITLECSQTMGHDKMYWYQQDPGMELHLIHYSYGVNSTEKGDLSSESTVSRIRTEHFPLTLESARPSHTSQYLCASSEWGINQPQHFGDGTRLSIL.

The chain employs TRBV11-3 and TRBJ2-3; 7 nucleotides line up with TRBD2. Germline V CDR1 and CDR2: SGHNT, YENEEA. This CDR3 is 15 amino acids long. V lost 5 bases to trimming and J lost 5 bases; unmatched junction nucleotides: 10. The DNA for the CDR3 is TGTGCCAGCAGCCTCGCGGGGGAAGTGGGAGATACGCAGTATTTT. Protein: CASSLAGEVGDTQYF.